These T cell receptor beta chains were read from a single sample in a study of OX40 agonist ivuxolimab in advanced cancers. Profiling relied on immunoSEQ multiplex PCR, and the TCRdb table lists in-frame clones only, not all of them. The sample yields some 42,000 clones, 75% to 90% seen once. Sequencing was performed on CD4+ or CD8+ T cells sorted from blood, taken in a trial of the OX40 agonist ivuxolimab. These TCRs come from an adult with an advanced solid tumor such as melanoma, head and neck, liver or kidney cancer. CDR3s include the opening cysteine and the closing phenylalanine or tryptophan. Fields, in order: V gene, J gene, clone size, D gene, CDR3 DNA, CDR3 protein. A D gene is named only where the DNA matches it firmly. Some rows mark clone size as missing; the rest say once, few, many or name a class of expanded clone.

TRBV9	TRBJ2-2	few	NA	TGTGCCAGCTCATCTCCAGGCGAGCTGTTTTTT	CASSSPGELFF
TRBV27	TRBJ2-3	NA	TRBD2	TGTGCCAGCAGGGAGCGGGGTGACCCTTCTAGCACAGATACGCAGTATTTT	CASRERGDPSSTDTQYF
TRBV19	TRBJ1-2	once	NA	TGTGCCAGTAGTATCGCGGCAATTTCTAACTATGGCTACACCTTC	CASSIAAISNYGYTF
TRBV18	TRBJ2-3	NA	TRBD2	TGTGCCAGCTCACCAGCGGCGGGTCTAGCGGGGAAAACCACTAGCACAGATACGCAGTATTTT	CASSPAAGLAGKTTSTDTQYF
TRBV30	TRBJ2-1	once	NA	TGTGCCTGGAGTGTCGACGTTAATGAGCAGTTCTTC	CAWSVDVNEQFF
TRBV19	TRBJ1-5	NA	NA	TGTGCCAGTAGAAACAGGGAGGATCAGCCCCAGCATTTT	CASRNREDQPQHF
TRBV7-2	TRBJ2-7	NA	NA	TGTGCCAGCAGCTTAGATCTCCGGGACGAGCAGTACTTC	CASSLDLRDEQYF
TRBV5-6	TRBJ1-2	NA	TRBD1	TGTGCCAGCAGCGCGGGACAGGACTACTATGGCTACACCTTC	CASSAGQDYYGYTF
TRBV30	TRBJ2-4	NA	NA	TGTGCCTGGAGTGTAAAAGGGTCCGGAAACATTCAGTACTTC	CAWSVKGSGNIQYF
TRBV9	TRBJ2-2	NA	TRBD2	TGTGCCAGCAGCGTCACAGCGGGGGGTCTTAACACCGGGGAGCTGTTTTTT	CASSVTAGGLNTGELFF
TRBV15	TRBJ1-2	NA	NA	TGTGCCACCAGCCGGGGGATGGCAGCGAACTATGGCTACACCTTC	CATSRGMAANYGYTF
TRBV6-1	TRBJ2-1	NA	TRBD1	TGTGCCAGCAAAGGGGCGATACAGGGGTACAATGAGCAGTTCTTC	CASKGAIQGYNEQFF
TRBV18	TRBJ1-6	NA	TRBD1	TGTGCCAGCTCAGGACAGGGGAATAATTCACCCCTCCACTTT	CASSGQGNNSPLHF
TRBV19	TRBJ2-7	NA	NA	TGTGCCAGTAGTATGGGTCTACCCCTCTCCTACGAGCAGTACTTC	CASSMGLPLSYEQYF
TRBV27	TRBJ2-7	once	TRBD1	TGTGCCAGCAGTTTAAGGACAGGGGCTCCCTACGAGCAGTACTTC	CASSLRTGAPYEQYF
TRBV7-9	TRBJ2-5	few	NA	TGTGCCAGCAGCTTAGCCGGGTGGAGGGGGCCTTTACGCCAAGAGACCCAGTACTTC	CASSLAGWRGPLRQETQYF
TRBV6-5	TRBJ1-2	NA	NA	TGTGCCAGCAGAAGAGGGGACGGCTACACCTTC	CASRRGDGYTF
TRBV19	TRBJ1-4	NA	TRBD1	TGTGCCAGTAGGACTCCGGGACAGGGGAGGGAAAAACTGTTTTTT	CASRTPGQGREKLFF
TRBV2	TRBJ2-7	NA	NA	TGTGCCAGCAGTACAGACAGGTACCCCTACGAGCAGTACTTC	CASSTDRYPYEQYF
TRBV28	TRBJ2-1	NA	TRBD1	TGTGCCAGCAGTTCATACAGGGGGCTCAACAATGAGCAGTTCTTC	CASSSYRGLNNEQFF
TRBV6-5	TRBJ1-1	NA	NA	TGTGCCAGCAGTCCAAGACTGACGAACACTGAAGCTTTCTTT	CASSPRLTNTEAFF
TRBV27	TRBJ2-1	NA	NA	TGTGCCAGCAGTTTAGGACGAGGCTCCTACAATGAGCAGTTCTTC	CASSLGRGSYNEQFF
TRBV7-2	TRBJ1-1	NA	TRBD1	TGTGCCAGCAGCCCAGGGGGCGGTGGGACTGAAGCTTTCTTT	CASSPGGGGTEAFF
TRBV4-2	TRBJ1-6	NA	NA	TGTGCCAGCAGCCAAGATGACCAGAGTTACTCACCCCTCCACTTT	CASSQDDQSYSPLHF
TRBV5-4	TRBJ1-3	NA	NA	TGTGCCAGCAGCCTCCCAGGGTCTGGAAACACCATATATTTT	CASSLPGSGNTIYF
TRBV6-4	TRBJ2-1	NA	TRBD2	TGTGCCAGCAGTGACGATGGTAGCGGGATGGACAATGAGCAGTTCTTC	CASSDDGSGMDNEQFF
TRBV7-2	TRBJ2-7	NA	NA	TGTGCCAGCAGCTCGGACCCATCCTACGAGCAGTACTTC	CASSSDPSYEQYF
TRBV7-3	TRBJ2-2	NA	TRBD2	TGTGCCAGCAGCCACGGACTAGCTGCGAACACCGGGGAGCTGTTTTTT	CASSHGLAANTGELFF
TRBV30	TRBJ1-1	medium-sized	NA	TGTGCCTACACGGATCAGGGAGGCACTGAAGCTTTCTTT	CAYTDQGGTEAFF
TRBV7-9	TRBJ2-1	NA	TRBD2	TGTGCCAGCAGCCGAAGACTAGCAGTGAACAATGAGCAGTTCTTC	CASSRRLAVNNEQFF
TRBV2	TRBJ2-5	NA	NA	TGTGCCAGCAGTGAAAGAGGAACGTGGGCGGGACTGCAAGAGACCCAGTACTTC	CASSERGTWAGLQETQYF
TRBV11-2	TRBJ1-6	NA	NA	TGTGCCAGCAGCTTAGATCACAGGGAGTATAATTCACCCCTCCACTTT	CASSLDHREYNSPLHF
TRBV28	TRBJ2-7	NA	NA	TGTGCCAGCAGTCTACCTGTGAGCTACGAGCAGTACTTC	CASSLPVSYEQYF
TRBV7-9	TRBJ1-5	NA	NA	TGTGCCAGCAGCTTATACGGTAATCAGCCCCAGCATTTT	CASSLYGNQPQHF
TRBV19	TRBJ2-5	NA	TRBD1	TGTGCCAGTAGCTCCGACAGGGGGCAAGAGACCCAGTACTTC	CASSSDRGQETQYF